The T cell receptor beta chain described here comes from a study of neoadjuvant nivolumab and ipilimumab in lung cancer. Study-wide results and caveats: TCR clonality did not significantly correlate with pathologic tumor regression.

V gave up 2 bases and J gave up 4 bases, with 12 bases separating them. CDR3 length equals 14 residues. Germline CDR1 SGHRS, CDR2 YFSETQ. For this clone: Its antigen is undetermined.

Repertoires were generated with immunoSEQ multiplex PCR, while TCRdb's copy carries only in-frame clones and drops some. The table includes fewer than 35,000 clones, roughly 90% detected once. The sequence derives from an adult with non-small cell lung cancer. The rearrangement links TRBV5-1 to TRBJ1-1, with a tentative D call TRBD1 (5 bases). Here the sequenced sample was peripheral blood, taken after neoadjuvant nivolumab, alone or with ipilimumab, at or shortly before surgery. The CDR3 loop is CASSFDSRPTEAFF. CDR3 sequence (DNA): TGCGCCAGCAGCTTTGACAGTAGGCCCACTGAAGCTTTCTTT. Looking up the rest from reference TRBV5-1 and TRBJ1-1 gives the full variable domain: KAGVTQTPRYLIKTRGQQVTLSCSPISGHRSVSWYQQTPGQGLQFLFEYFSETQRNKGNFPGRFSGRQFSNSRSEMNVSTLELGDSALYLCASSFDSRPTEAFFGQGTRLTVV.